This T cell receptor beta chain was retrieved from a study of shared clonotypes between healthy human individuals (dated by TCRdb to about 2020). Broadly, across the study: A couple of women and three men aged 18 to 49 years were included in the cohort. To increase sequencing depth and limit assay-specific biases, different laboratories used diverse techniques to prepare libraries and sequence TCR repertoires. To estimate repertoire size and how much clonotype sharing occurs between individuals, the study deeply sequenced the blood TCR repertoires of five healthy adults. Between about 0.9 and 8.9 billion PBMCs per donor were obtained by leukapheresis. For each donor, three plates each were used for CD4 naive and CD4 memory, two plates were used for CD8 naive, and one plate was used for CD8 memory. What the research found in general, with its limitations: The small number of donors limited the genetic and exposure-history diversity represented. Pairwise subsampling indicated that sequencing depth was expected to affect the degree of clonotype sharing among donors. Rarefaction of sorted-subset datasets indicated incomplete sequencing despite the large sequencing depth. Larger estimated clonotype richness was generally found for naive subsets than for memory subsets. About 4.5% of naive CD4, 3.5% of naive CD8, about 2.4% of memory CD4, and 0.4% of memory CD8 clonotypes were shared across a handful of donors. Sampling was limited to blood, and TCR repertoires in tissue likely differ from TCR repertoires in blood. Compared with non-shared clonotypes, the clonotypes found in all four sorted-subset donors had higher generation probabilities.

Using the deep immunoSEQ assay, TCR CDR3 regions were amplified from genomic DNA by multiplex PCR. For each cell subset, the extracted genomic DNA was distributed evenly across all wells of several immunoSEQ 96-well plates, and each plate served as one replicate. Each replicate PCR for sorted subsets received roughly 0.2 ug genomic DNA, equal to about 30,000 T cell genomes. Purified libraries were measured with a Qubit 3.0 fluorometer, size-checked on a Bioanalyzer 2100, and measured again with the KAPA Library Quantification kit. A separate single-read 150-cycle Illumina NextSeq 550 flow cell was used to sequence each immunoSEQ 96-well plate. On the authors' methods: Because the immunoSEQ output included only junctional sequences and no quality scores, the filtering could not be the same as the filtering used for full-length reads. To assign V/J genes and CDR3, sequences were annotated using PyIR, a Python wrapper for IgBLAST v1.9, with IMGT germline references. Reads with weak V/J assignments (E-value above 1e-6), missing CDR3, stop codons, out-of-frame junctions, or ambiguous translated residues were removed. V3J clonotypes were defined by identical inferred V gene, J gene, and CDR3 amino acid sequence. The percentage overlap between two repertoires was calculated by dividing the number of shared unique clonotypes by the size of the smaller repertoire. RTK rarefaction, the Chao1 estimator, and Recon v2.1 estimates of unobserved clonotypes were used to assess repertoire richness. Generation probabilities were computed with OLGA for all TCRbeta clonotypes obtained by the gDNA method from several donors. The table comes from immuneACCESS by way of TCRdb, which keeps in-frame sequences with V and J called. Part of the clones is missing from these tables; in studies checked, under half for an unresolved V gene and the rest for unknown reasons. V and J calls plus clone size are reproduced from that table; the DNA served to infer D and trimming. The sample yields about 680,000 clones; around 72% were counted once. 1.5% to 2% of the sample is taken by the ten largest.

The donors were healthy, HIV-negative adults with no recently reported acute infections or vaccinations. Every donor was a Caucasian adult residing in Nashville, Tennessee, USA. CD4+ T cells were enriched by magnetic negative selection; naive cells were then positively selected on CD45RA, and the negative fraction formed the memory subset. Blood was collected by leukapheresis, and PBMCs were isolated by Ficoll-Histopaque density gradient centrifugation and then cryopreserved in liquid nitrogen vapor phase. Purity and quantity of every magnetically sorted T cell population were checked by analytical flow cytometry. Genomic DNA was isolated from each sorted fraction and quantified by UV absorbance on a Nanodrop 2000c. For this clone: The target of this receptor is not known. There are no base qualities to consult, and no much larger clone falls within one base.

Unmatched junction bases come to 13, with V trimmed by 5 bases and J by 4 bases. The CDR3 covers 17 residues, taking in both the cysteine and the phenylalanine. The entry retains the CDR3 DNA only, 51 bases that are in frame from base 1. CDR1 and CDR2, per the germline V gene (reference sequence), are SEHNR and FQNEAQ. The rearranged segments are TRBV7-9 and TRBJ2-1, with TRBD1 identical over 8 junction bases. Sample: memory CD4+ T cells sorted from blood. The sample's cell subset or site label is to be understood as: CD45RA-negative fraction. This TCR was recovered from a woman in her 30s in good health. In nucleotides, the sequence is TGTGCCAGCAGCACCAGGACAGGGCGGTTTTCTTACAATGAGCAGTTCTTC. This codes for CASSTRTGRFSYNEQFF.